This is a list of T cell receptor beta chains from one sample in a study of T cells in Graves' hyperthyroidism and ophthalmopathy. TCRdb independently ran MiXCR on the multiplex PCR reads; one entry per CDR3 protein. This table holds some 530,000 distinct CDR3 sequences, around a fifth found once. The sequenced material came from blood. The receptors derive from a woman in her 70s with Graves' ophthalmopathy. CDR3s include the opening cysteine and the closing phenylalanine or tryptophan. A D gene is named only where the DNA matches it firmly. Size is omitted from some rows. Given values are once, few, many or a class for expanded clones.

D	V	size	J	DNA	CDR3
-	TRBV3-1	-	TRBJ2-1	TGTGCCAGCAGCCATCACCCCTGGCCGCGCAATGAGCAGTTCTTC	CASSHHPWPRNEQFF
TRBD1	TRBV30	few	TRBJ1-2	TGTGCCTGGAGACGGACAGGCTATGGCTACACCTTC	CAWRRTGYGYTF
-	TRBV28	-	TRBJ1-6	TGTGCCAGCAGTTCAGGACACCAGAATTCACCCCTCCACTTT	CASSSGHQNSPLHF
-	TRBV28	few	TRBJ1-1	TGTGCCAGCAGATCACCCGGACAGATGACTGAAGCTTTCTTT	CASRSPGQMTEAFF
-	TRBV11-3	few	TRBJ2-3	TGTGCCAGCAGCCGAACAACTAGCACAGATACGCAGTATTTT	CASSRTTSTDTQYF
-	TRBV2	few	TRBJ2-1	TGTGCCAGCAGTGACTTTAGTGACAATGAGCAGTTCTTC	CASSDFSDNEQFF
-	TRBV9	few	TRBJ1-6	TGTGCCAGCAGCGTAAATCAGAAATCACCCCTCCACTTT	CASSVNQKSPLHF
-	TRBV28	many	TRBJ2-2	TGTGCCAGCACCCAGTCCAGGGGGAACACCGGGGAGCTGTTTTTT	CASTQSRGNTGELFF
-	TRBV30	few	TRBJ2-7	TGTGCCTGGAGTGTAGCCTACGAGCAGTACTTC	CAWSVAYEQYF
-	TRBV6-5	many	TRBJ2-7	TGTGCCAGCAGTTACGATTACTGGACCACCAGGGACGAGCAGTACTTC	CASSYDYWTTRDEQYF
-	TRBV7-3	few	TRBJ2-5	TGTGCCAGCAGCTTAACTAGGCAGATCCCAGAGACCCAGTACTTC	CASSLTRQIPETQYF
-	TRBV11-2	-	TRBJ1-1	TGTGCCAGCAGCCTTCCGACTTCCGGGGCGGCTGAAGCTTTCTTT	CASSLPTSGAAEAFF
TRBD2	TRBV10-3	-	TRBJ2-1	TGTGCCGTCGCTAGCGGGAGGGCCTACAATGAGCAGTTCTTC	CAVASGRAYNEQFF
TRBD1	TRBV5-4	-	TRBJ2-7	TGTGCCAGCAGCGGAGCGGCCGGGACAGGGGCCTACGAGCAGTACTTC	CASSGAAGTGAYEQYF
TRBD1	TRBV7-2	few	TRBJ1-2	TGTGCCAGCAGCTTAGATGTACAGGGGATCTATGGCTACACCTTC	CASSLDVQGIYGYTF
-	TRBV6-1	few	TRBJ2-5	TGTGCCAGCAGACTTACAGAACTCCAAGAGACCCAGTACTTC	CASRLTELQETQYF
-	TRBV28	-	TRBJ1-1	TGTGCCAGCATGTGGCACACTGAAGCTTTCTTT	CASMWHTEAFF
TRBD2	TRBV24-1	-	TRBJ2-3	TGTGCCACCAGTTCTAGCGGGAGAGCAGATACGCAGTATTTT	CATSSSGRADTQYF
-	TRBV7-2	few	TRBJ2-1	TGTGCCAGCAGCATGTCGGCTGGCTACAATGAGCAGTTCTTC	CASSMSAGYNEQFF
TRBD2	TRBV13	-	TRBJ2-7	TGTGCCAGCAGCTTAAGTCTAGCGGGAGGCCCATCCTACGAGCAGTACTTC	CASSLSLAGGPSYEQYF
TRBD2	TRBV3-1	few	TRBJ2-3	TGTGCCAGCAGCCGGGGACTAGCGGGAGAAGTCACGCAGTATTTT	CASSRGLAGEVTQYF
-	TRBV5-1	-	TRBJ2-7	TGCGCCAGCAGCTTCGAACCGTCCTACGAGCAGTACTTC	CASSFEPSYEQYF
TRBD2	TRBV18	-	TRBJ2-7	TGTGCCAGCTCACCCGGGACTACAGACACCGAGCAGTACTTC	CASSPGTTDTEQYF
-	TRBV3-1	few	TRBJ2-1	TGTGCCAGCAGGCAACAGGGAAGCAATGAGCAGTTCTTC	CASRQQGSNEQFF
TRBD2	TRBV7-2	once	TRBJ2-3	TGTGCCAGCAGCTTCGCACTAGCGGGAGGGAAAGATACGCAGTATTTT	CASSFALAGGKDTQYF
-	TRBV12-3/TRBV12-4	many	TRBJ2-2	TGTGCCAGCAGTGTAGGGGCGGGATCTTCCGGGGAGCTGTTTTTT	CASSVGAGSSGELFF
-	TRBV29-1	many	TRBJ1-1	TGCAGCGTTGGCCGTCTGTCCTCGGCAAACACTGAAGCTTTCTTT	CSVGRLSSANTEAFF
-	TRBV7-3	few	TRBJ1-2	TGTGCCAGCAGGGGTGTGGATGGCTACACCTTC	CASRGVDGYTF
TRBD2	TRBV20-1	-	TRBJ2-7	TGCAGTGCTAGGCCCTCTAGCGGGAGAAGTAACGAGCAGTACTTC	CSARPSSGRSNEQYF
TRBD2	TRBV3-1	-	TRBJ2-1	TGTGCCAGCGGGGGGGCGGTAGCGGGACCGTTCTTC	CASGGAVAGPFF
TRBD2	TRBV7-9	many	TRBJ2-7	TGTGCCAGCAGCCCGGGGAGCGGGGGAACCTACGAGCAGTACTTC	CASSPGSGGTYEQYF
-	TRBV7-3	many	TRBJ2-2	TGTGCCAGCAGTCCCACTAGCCTCGGGAACACCGGGGAGCTGTTTTTT	CASSPTSLGNTGELFF
-	TRBV4-2	-	TRBJ2-2	TGTGCCAGCAGCCAAGCTCCTAGCGTTGGCACCGGGGAGCTGTTTTTT	CASSQAPSVGTGELFF
-	TRBV27	few	TRBJ2-1	TGTGCCAGCAGTCGACCGGGAGCCTACAATGAGCAGTTCTTC	CASSRPGAYNEQFF
TRBD2	TRBV20-1	many	TRBJ2-1	TGCAGTGCTGGGGGGGGACTAGCGGGGAGCTCCTACAATGAGCAGTTCTTC	CSAGGGLAGSSYNEQFF
-	TRBV19	-	TRBJ2-7	TGTGCCAGTAGTACCGGAGGGGGCGCGGTGGAGCAGTACTTC	CASSTGGGAVEQYF
TRBD1	TRBV6-1	-	TRBJ2-2	TGTGCCAGCAGGGACAGGTTCTACACCGGGGAGCTGTTTTTT	CASRDRFYTGELFF
-	TRBV28	-	TRBJ2-5	TGTGCCAGCAGTTCCCCCCCCGTAGGTGGGGAGACCCAGTACTTC	CASSSPPVGGETQYF
-	TRBV7-8	many	TRBJ1-5	TGTGCCAGCAGCCCCCGGATGAGGGGCTTAAGCAATCAGCCCCAGCATTTT	CASSPRMRGLSNQPQHF
-	TRBV20-1	many	TRBJ1-1	TGCAGTGCTAGAGTGGGAGGGAGGACTGAAGCTTTCTTT	CSARVGGRTEAFF
TRBD1	TRBV18	-	TRBJ2-7	TGTGCCAGCTCTAGAGGGACAGGGGACTCCTACGAGCAGTACTTC	CASSRGTGDSYEQYF
TRBD1	TRBV5-1	few	TRBJ2-7	TGCGCCAGCAGCCCAGGGACAGAGGGCGAGCAGTACTTC	CASSPGTEGEQYF
-	TRBV6-1	-	TRBJ1-1	TGTGCCAGCAGTAAGGACCCGAACACTGAAGCTTTCTTT	CASSKDPNTEAFF
-	TRBV12-3/TRBV12-4	many	TRBJ1-4	TGTGCCAGCACCAACTGGGGGGTAACTAATGAAAAACTGTTTTTT	CASTNWGVTNEKLFF
TRBD1	TRBV5-1	-	TRBJ1-2	TGCGCCAGCAGCTTGGCCGGGACAGGTCGTGATGGCTACACCTTC	CASSLAGTGRDGYTF
-	TRBV6-2/TRBV6-3	-	TRBJ1-3	TGTGCCAGCAGTTACTCTTCAGGGCGAGACTCTGGAAACACCATATATTTT	CASSYSSGRDSGNTIYF
-	TRBV6-1	-	TRBJ2-1	TGTGCCAGCAGTGAATCTAGCCGCAATGAGCAGTTCTTC	CASSESSRNEQFF
-	TRBV12-3/TRBV12-4	-	TRBJ1-2	TGTGCCAGCAGTTTGTGGGGGGCCAATGGCTACACCTTC	CASSLWGANGYTF
-	TRBV6-1	-	TRBJ1-1	TGTGCCAGCAGAACAGGTATGAGACTTGAAGCTTTCTTT	CASRTGMRLEAFF
-	TRBV6-5	few	TRBJ1-4	TGTGCCAGCAGTTACTCTCCACCCCGGGGCACTAATGAAAAACTGTTTTTT	CASSYSPPRGTNEKLFF
TRBD2	TRBV11-3	many	TRBJ2-1	TGTGCCAGCAGCCCTGGACTAGCGGGAGCTGGTGAGCAGTTCTTC	CASSPGLAGAGEQFF
TRBD1	TRBV2	few	TRBJ2-7	TGTGCCAGCACCCGGGACAGGGGGAACTACGAGCAGTACTTC	CASTRDRGNYEQYF
-	TRBV28	many	TRBJ2-5	TGTGCCAGTCAGGAAGGGAAAGAGACCCAGTACTTC	CASQEGKETQYF
-	TRBV11-2	-	TRBJ2-1	TGTGCCAGCAGCTGGGGGGGGGGGCTAGGGCGAGGCTCCTACAATGAGCAGTTCTTC	CASSWGGGLGRGSYNEQFF
-	TRBV9	-	TRBJ1-1	TGTGCCAGCAGCGTAGGGGCAGGGCTGAACACTGAAGCTTTCTTT	CASSVGAGLNTEAFF
-	TRBV20-1	few	TRBJ2-1	TGCAGTGCTCCAGTATACAGCGGTTCCTACAATGAGCAGTTCTTC	CSAPVYSGSYNEQFF
TRBD1	TRBV20-1	few	TRBJ1-2	TGCAGTGCTAAGCAGCCGGGACAGGCTTATGGCTACACCTTC	CSAKQPGQAYGYTF
TRBD1	TRBV20-1	-	TRBJ2-5	TGCAGTGCTCGGCCCTGGACAGGGGGCACCGAGACCCAGTACTTC	CSARPWTGGTETQYF
-	TRBV10-2	few	TRBJ1-4	TGCGCCAGCAGTGAGAGGGGTAAGGAAAAACTGTTTTTT	CASSERGKEKLFF
TRBD2	TRBV29-1	few	TRBJ2-3	TGCAGCGTTGAAGATCCGCGACTAGCGGGAAGCAACACAGATACGCAGTATTTT	CSVEDPRLAGSNTDTQYF